Detailed here is one T cell receptor beta chain. The target of this receptor is not known. Base quality data are lacking; no much larger clone is found one base away. The CDR3 numbers 15 residues from cysteine through phenylalanine. Only the CDR3 part of the read is kept: 45 bases, read in frame from the first base. Taken from the germline V gene, the CDR1 and CDR2 loops are MDHEN and SYDVKM. V loses 5 bases at its end and J loses 6 bases; junction bases beyond the gene matches: 8. Receptors were amplified or captured by multiplex PCR. The sequencer was an Illumina HiSeq 4000. CDR3 regions were amplified by Arm-PCR with iRepertoire HTBI primers to construct TCR beta libraries. Before sequencing, the PCR products underwent gel purification. Processing in the source paper ran as follows. A total of under 80 TRBV and 14 TRBJ segments were identified across samples and were used for gene usage analysis of CDR3 amino acid clonotypes. Filtered high-quality paired reads were merged into contigs using COPE and FqMerger. Contigs were aligned with BLAST to IMGT TRBV, TRBD and TRBJ reference genes, and CDR3 was defined per IMGT. Any clonotype with a frequency above 0.1% was classified as a highly expanded clone. Shannon entropy was used to measure repertoire diversity, and the Gini coefficient was used to measure V-J evenness. A clonotype found in more than one individual was treated as public. Using fastp at Q25 and MiXCR, TCRdb reprocessed the public reads and kept productive beta chains. Each entry is one CDR3 protein sequence, shown with its most common DNA and genes. TCRdb, not the original authors, processed these V and J calls. The sample data list hundreds of thousands of distinct CDR3 sequences, and 20% to 25% of these were observed just once. The ten largest clones represent roughly 7.1% of the sample.

The sample belongs to a study of regulatory T cells in long-lasting Graves disease (dated by TCRdb to the early 2020s). Background on the whole study: Persistent Graves' disease was defined as persistently positive TSH receptor autoantibodies together with antithyroid drug treatment for over 5 years. Persistent Graves' disease patients in the clinical cohort had taken antithyroid drugs for around 11 years on average. A total of around 33 samples underwent TCR sequencing, from some 13 patients with persistent Graves' disease and 20 or so patients with newly diagnosed Graves' disease. Persistent Graves' disease patients were compared with newly diagnosed Graves' disease patients by peripheral blood TCR sequencing and RNA sequencing. The study was registered as a clinical trial and conducted in China.

The time point label, read with the paper, signifies: persistent/refractory GD, antithyroid drugs over 5 years with positive TRAb. For both TCR sequencing and RNA sequencing, RNA was extracted from PBMCs using TRIzol. The diagnosis of Graves' disease was made according to American Thyroid Association guidelines. Recruitment of patients was carried out at an endocrinology department in Xi'an, China. Each patient gave 7.5 to 10 milliliters of peripheral blood, collected in an EDTA anticoagulant tube. Ficoll Paque Plus density gradient separation was used to isolate PBMCs, and no additional T cell sorting was done. An Agilent 2100 Bioanalyzer and agarose gel were used to assess RNA quality, and a NanoDrop 2000 was used to measure RNA concentration. What the work shows at the level of the full study, not this receptor alone: Only the TCR beta chain was sequenced and analyzed. The small sample size was acknowledged by the authors as a limitation that may reduce accuracy. Persistent Graves' disease patients showed lower TCR Shannon entropy and fewer highly expanded clones than newly diagnosed patients, suggesting clonal expansion. TRBV28, TRBJ1-2 and TRBJ2-5 were preferentially used in persistent disease, while TRBV20-1 and TRBJ2-1 were favored in newly diagnosed disease. Only peripheral blood was studied, because thyroid tissue, the primary lesion, was inaccessible. Persistent patients shared more public clonotypes among themselves (fewer than 3,000) than newly diagnosed patients did (more than 950).

The rearranged segments are TRBV28 and TRBJ2-1, with TRBD2 identical over 9 junction bases. The source was peripheral blood mononuclear cells (PBMCs), collected when the disease was refractory, from a patient treated with antithyroid drugs. This clonotype originated in a female donor with Graves disease. The sequenced DNA is TGTGCCAGCAGTCTCGCGGGGGGGCCCAGCAATGAGCAGTTCTTC. Translated, it reads CASSLAGGPSNEQFF.